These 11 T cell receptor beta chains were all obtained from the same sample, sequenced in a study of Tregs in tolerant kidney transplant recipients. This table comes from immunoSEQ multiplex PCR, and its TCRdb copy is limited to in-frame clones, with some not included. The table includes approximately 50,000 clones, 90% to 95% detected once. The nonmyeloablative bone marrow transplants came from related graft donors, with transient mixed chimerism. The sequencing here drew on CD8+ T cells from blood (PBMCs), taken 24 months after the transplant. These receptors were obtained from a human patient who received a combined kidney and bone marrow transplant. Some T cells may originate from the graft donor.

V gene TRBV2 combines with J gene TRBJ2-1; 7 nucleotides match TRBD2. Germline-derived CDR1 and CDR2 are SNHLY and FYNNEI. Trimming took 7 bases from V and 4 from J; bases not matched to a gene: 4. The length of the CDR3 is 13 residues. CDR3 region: CASTWEGYNEQFF. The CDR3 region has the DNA TGTGCCAGCACCTGGGAGGGATACAATGAGCAGTTCTTC.

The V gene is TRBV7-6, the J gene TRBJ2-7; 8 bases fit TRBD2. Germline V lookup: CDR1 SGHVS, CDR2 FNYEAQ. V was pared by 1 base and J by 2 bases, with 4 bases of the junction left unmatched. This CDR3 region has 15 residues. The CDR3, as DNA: TGTGCCAGCAGCTTAGGTGGCGGGGGGACCTACGAGCAGTACTTC. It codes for CASSLGGGGTYEQYF.

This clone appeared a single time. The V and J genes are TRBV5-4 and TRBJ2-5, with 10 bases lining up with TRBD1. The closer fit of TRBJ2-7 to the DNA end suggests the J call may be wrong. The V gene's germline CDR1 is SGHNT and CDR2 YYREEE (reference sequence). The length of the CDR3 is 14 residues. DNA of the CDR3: TGTGCCAGCAGCTTCGGGACAGGGGCCTACGAGCAGTACTTC. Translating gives CASSFGTGAYEQYF.

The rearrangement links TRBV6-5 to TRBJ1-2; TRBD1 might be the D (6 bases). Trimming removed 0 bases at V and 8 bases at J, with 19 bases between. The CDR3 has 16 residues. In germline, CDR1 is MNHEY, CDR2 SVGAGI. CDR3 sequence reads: CASSYSKGEPLGGYTF. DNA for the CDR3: TGTGCCAGCAGTTACTCTAAGGGGGAACCCTTGGGGGGCTACACCTTC.

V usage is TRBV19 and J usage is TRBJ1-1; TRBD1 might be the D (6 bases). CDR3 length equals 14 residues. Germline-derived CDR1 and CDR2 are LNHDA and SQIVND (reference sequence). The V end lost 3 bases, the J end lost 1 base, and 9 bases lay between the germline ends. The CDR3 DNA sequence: TGTGCCAGTAGTATCGGGACAAAGAACACTGAAGCTTTCTTT. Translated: CASSIGTKNTEAFF. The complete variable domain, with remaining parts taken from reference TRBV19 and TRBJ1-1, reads DGGITQSPKYLFRKEGQNVTLSCEQNLNHDAMYWYRQDPGQGLRLIYYSQIVNDFQKGDIAEGYSVSREKKESFPLTVTSAQKNPTAFYLCASSIGTKNTEAFFGQGTRLTVV.

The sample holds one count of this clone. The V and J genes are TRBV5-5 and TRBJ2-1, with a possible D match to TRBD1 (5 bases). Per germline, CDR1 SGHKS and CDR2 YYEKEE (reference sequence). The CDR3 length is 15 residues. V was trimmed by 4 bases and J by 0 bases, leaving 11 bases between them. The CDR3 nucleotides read TGTGCCAGCAGCACAAACAGGTACTCCTACAATGAGCAGTTCTTC. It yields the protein CASSTNRYSYNEQFF. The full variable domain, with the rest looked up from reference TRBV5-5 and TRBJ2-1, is DAGVTQSPTHLIKTRGQQVTLRCSPISGHKSVSWYQQVLGQGPQFIFQYYEKEERGRGNFPDRFSARQFPNYSSELNVNALLLGDSALYLCASSTNRYSYNEQFFGPGTRLTVL.

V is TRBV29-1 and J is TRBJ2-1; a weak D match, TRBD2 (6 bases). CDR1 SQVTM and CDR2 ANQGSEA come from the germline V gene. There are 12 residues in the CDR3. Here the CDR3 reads CTAGLEYNEQFF. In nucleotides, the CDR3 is TGCACCGCGGGACTTGAATACAATGAGCAGTTCTTC.

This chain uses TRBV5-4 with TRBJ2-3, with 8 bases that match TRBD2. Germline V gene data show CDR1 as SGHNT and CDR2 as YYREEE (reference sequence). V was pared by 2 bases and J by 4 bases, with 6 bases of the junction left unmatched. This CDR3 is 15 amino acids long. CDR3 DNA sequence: TGTGCCAGCAGCTTCCGGGGGGGCCGGCCAGATACGCAGTATTTT. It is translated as CASSFRGGRPDTQYF.

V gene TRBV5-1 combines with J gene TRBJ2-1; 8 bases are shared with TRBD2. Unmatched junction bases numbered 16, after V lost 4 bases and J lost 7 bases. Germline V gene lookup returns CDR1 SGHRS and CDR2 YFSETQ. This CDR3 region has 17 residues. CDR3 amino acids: CASSPEVAGLRHNEQFF. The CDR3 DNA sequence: TGCGCCAGCAGCCCGGAGGTAGCGGGATTGAGGCATAATGAGCAGTTCTTC.

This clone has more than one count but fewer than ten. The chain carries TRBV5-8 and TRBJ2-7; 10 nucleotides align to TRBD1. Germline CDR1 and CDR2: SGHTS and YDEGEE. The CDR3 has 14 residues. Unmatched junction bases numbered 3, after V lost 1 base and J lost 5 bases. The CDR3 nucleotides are TGTGCCAGCAGCTTGCGGGGACAGGGGAACGAGCAGTACTTC. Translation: CASSLRGQGNEQYF.

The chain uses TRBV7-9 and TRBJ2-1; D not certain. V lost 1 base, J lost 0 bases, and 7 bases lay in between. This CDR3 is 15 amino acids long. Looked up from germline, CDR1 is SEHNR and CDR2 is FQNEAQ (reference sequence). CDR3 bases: TGTGCCAGCAGCTTAGTTCTAAGCTCCTACAATGAGCAGTTCTTC. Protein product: CASSLVLSSYNEQFF.